This T cell receptor beta chain was retrieved from a study of T cell responses to AZD1222 COVID-19 vaccine. The study's findings and limits: Spike was spanned by vaccine-associated CD4 TCRs, which were dominant at 160-218 and 743-854. Repertoires were collected only later (after the peak T cell response had occurred). Clonal diversity was possibly underestimated, and white British individuals and females predominated among donors. Close to half of spike-specific TCRs reportedly recognize unmutated variant regions.

The protocol was immunoSEQ multiplex PCR, while the TCRdb copy is restricted to in-frame clones and leaves out a portion. Of approximately 180,000 clones listed, 90% to 95% are singletons. About this clone itself: Its antigen is undetermined.

Germline lookup yields CDR1 SGHTA and CDR2 FQGNSA. Trimming removed 4 bases from V and 2 bases from J; junction bases left unmatched: 1. The CDR3 length is 13 residues. V is TRBV7-2 and J is TRBJ1-2, with 7 positions matching TRBD1. The source material was peripheral blood, sampled 28 days after the second dose of the MenACWY control vaccine. The receptor was isolated from an adult who received the MenACWY meningococcal vaccine as a control. The CDR3 bases are TGTGCCAGCAGCTGGGGACAGAACTATGGCTACACCTTC. Its translation: CASSWGQNYGYTF. The entire variable domain, with the rest obtained from reference TRBV7-2 and TRBJ1-2, is as follows: GAGVSQSPSNKVTEKGKDVELRCDPISGHTALYWYRQSLGQGLEFLIYFQGNSAPDKSGLPSDRFSAERTGGSVSTLTIQRTQQEDSAVYLCASSWGQNYGYTFGSGTRLTVV.